These 25 T cell receptor beta chains were all obtained from the same sample, sequenced in a study of Ad26.COV2.S vaccination and SARS-CoV-2 variants. The data were produced by immunoSEQ multiplex PCR, yet TCRdb's version contains in-frame clones alone and is incomplete. Of about 350,000 clones listed, roughly 84% are singletons. Treatment given: about 20 received Ad26.COV2.S at low or high dose, single or two shots; 5 received placebo; per-sample allocation not given. Specimens were obtained on day 63 following the first vaccine or placebo injection. The sample consisted of peripheral blood, taken in a trial of Ad26.COV2.S vaccine versus placebo. The receptors were gathered from a person aged 18 to 65 who received the Ad26.COV2.S COVID-19 vaccine or a placebo.

The chain carries TRBV5-5 and TRBJ1-6; no definite D call. V lost 1 base and J lost 0, with 8 bases in between. CDR1 is SGHKS, CDR2 YYEKEE, per germline (reference sequence). The CDR3 runs 16 residues. The CDR3 region is CASSLRESSYNSPLHF. The CDR3, as DNA: TGTGCCAGCAGCTTGAGGGAGAGCTCCTATAATTCACCCCTCCACTTT. The variable domain in full, completed from reference TRBV5-5 and TRBJ1-6, reads DAGVTQSPTHLIKTRGQQVTLRCSPISGHKSVSWYQQVLGQGPQFIFQYYEKEERGRGNFPDRFSARQFPNYSSELNVNALLLGDSALYLCASSLRESSYNSPLHFGNGTRLTVT.

The rearrangement joins TRBV6-5 to TRBJ2-1; D is perhaps TRBD1 (6 bases). V lost 5 bases to trimming and J lost 8 bases, with 13 bases between them. Germline values: CDR1 MNHEY, CDR2 SVGAGI. The CDR3 is made up of 13 amino acids. CDR3 region: CASSPRTVYEQFF. CDR3 DNA: TGTGCCAGCAGTCCCCGGACAGTATATGAGCAGTTCTTC.

The V gene is TRBV6-5, the J gene TRBJ2-5; the D gene is possibly TRBD1 (5 bases). CDR1 is MNHEY and CDR2 is SVGAGI in the germline V gene. The length of the CDR3 is 14 residues. V shed 5 bases and J shed 1 base, with 11 bases lying between them. CDR3 region: CASSKTGFQETQYF. As DNA, the CDR3 is TGTGCCAGCAGTAAAACAGGATTCCAAGAGACCCAGTACTTC.

This clone was detected a few times. The V gene is TRBV6-2 or TRBV6-3, the J gene TRBJ1-5; D uncertain. V lost 4 bases and J lost 7, with 8 bases in between. The V gene's germline CDR1 is MNHEY and CDR2 SVGEGT. The CDR3 spans 12 residues. CDR3 in amino acids: CASSSRSQPQHF. The CDR3 nucleotides read TGTGCCAGCAGTTCCCGGTCCCAGCCCCAGCATTTT.

V is TRBV5-6 and J is TRBJ2-1; no reliable D call. From germline, CDR1 is SGHDT and CDR2 YYEEEE. The CDR3 consists of 16 residues. Trimming pared 0 bases from V and 0 bases from J, leaving 10 bases between. The CDR3 nucleotides are TGTGCCAGCAGCTTGGCCCTGGGTGCCTCCTACAATGAGCAGTTCTTC. Its protein is CASSLALGASYNEQFF.

CDR3 amino acids: CASAGQTNTEAFF. The CDR3 bases are TGTGCCAGCGCGGGGCAGACGAACACTGAAGCTTTCTTT. This rearrangement joins TRBV11-2 to TRBJ1-1; D possibly corresponds to TRBD1 (5 bases). Germline values: CDR1 SGHAT, CDR2 FQNNGV. CDR3 length equals 13 residues. V lost 8 bases and J 1 base, leaving 11 bases between the germline ends.

This chain links TRBV29-1 with TRBJ2-3, with TRBD1 matching 10 bases. The CDR3 runs 15 residues. CDR1 SQVTM and CDR2 ANQGSEA come from the germline V gene. The trim removed 8 bases at V and 3 bases at J, leaving 11 bases unmatched. The CDR3 DNA follows: TGCAGCATTAACACCCGACAGGGGGCTACAGATACGCAGTATTTT. It translates to CSINTRQGATDTQYF.

The chain uses TRBV28 and TRBJ1-1, with 8 positions matching TRBD1. This CDR3 spans 14 amino acids. Germline V gives CDR1 MDHEN, CDR2 SYDVKM. J lost 2 bases, V lost 10 bases, and 9 bases had no gene match. The CDR3 reads CATSRTGGNTEAFF. Here the CDR3 DNA reads TGTGCCACTTCCCGTACAGGGGGAAACACTGAAGCTTTCTTT.

The chain uses TRBV6-5 and TRBJ2-7, with TRBD1 matching over 7 bases. The CDR3 sequence is 15 residues long. V dropped 0 bases and J dropped 4; count of bases not matched to a gene: 6. In germline, CDR1 is MNHEY, CDR2 SVGAGI. In nucleotides, the CDR3 is TGTGCCAGCAGTTACTCGGAGACAGGGATGTACGAGCAGTACTTC. Amino acids: CASSYSETGMYEQYF.

The J gene is TRBJ1-5, the V gene TRBV21-1; whether TRBD1, the table's D call, matches the DNA was not checked. TRBV21-1 is noted as a pseudogene. This CDR3 spans 16 amino acids. The CDR3: CASSKGAGCDNQPQHF. CDR3 DNA sequence: TGTGCCAGCAGCAAAGGCGCAGGATGCGACAATCAGCCCCAGCATTTT.

V gene TRBV3-1 (or the pseudogene TRBV3-2) combines with J gene TRBJ2-1; D gene unclear. The CDR3 consists of 15 residues. Germline CDR1 and CDR2: LGHDT and YNNKEL (reference sequence). The V end lost 3 bases, the J end lost 4 bases, and 13 bases lay between the germline ends. The CDR3: CASSHDLVSYNEQFF. CDR3 nucleotides: TGTGCCAGCAGCCACGATCTAGTAAGTTACAATGAGCAGTTCTTC.

The CDR3 coding sequence is TGTGCCACCAGGGGGGTACGGCCAGATACGCAGTATTTT. Translated, it gives CATRGVRPDTQYF. The J gene is TRBJ2-3, the V gene TRBV15; D is perhaps TRBD1 or TRBD2 (5 bases each). This CDR3 has 13 residues. V was trimmed by 6 bases and J by 4 bases, leaving 11 bases between them. Germline V gene data show CDR1 as LNHNV and CDR2 as YYDKDF (reference sequence).

The V and J genes are TRBV6-4 and TRBJ1-2; D not certain. The CDR3 contains 14 residues. The germline CDR1 and CDR2 sequences are MRHNA and SNTAGT. V lost 7 bases and J lost 0, with 12 bases in between. The CDR3 DNA is TGTGCCAGCACCCGGGAACCTGCTAACTATGGCTACACCTTC. Its translation is CASTREPANYGYTF.

J is TRBJ1-5 and V is TRBV21-1. TRBV21-1 is a pseudogene. This CDR3 is 15 amino acids long. CDR3 sequence reads: CASSTKGCSNQPQHF. CDR3 in DNA: TGTGCCAGCAGCACAAAAGGTTGTAGCAATCAGCCCCAGCATTTT.

CDR3 sequence: CASSPSGENEQFF. CDR3 in DNA: TGTGCCAGCAGCCCCAGTGGAGAGAATGAGCAGTTCTTC. The chain recombines TRBV9 with TRBJ2-1; no clear D. The CDR3 spans 13 residues. V lost 4 bases, J lost 7 bases, and 12 bases lay in between. Germline lookup yields CDR1 SGDLS and CDR2 YYNGEE.

The chain recombines TRBV9 with TRBJ2-5; the D gene is possibly TRBD1 (6 bases). V was clipped by 0 bases and J by 5 bases, with 14 bases between them. The CDR3 length is 15 residues. Germline V gene sequence: CDR1 SGDLS, CDR2 YYNGEE. The CDR3 DNA sequence: TGTGCCAGCAGCGTAGGTACAGGGCTGAGGGAGACCCAGTACTTC. Translated: CASSVGTGLRETQYF. Combining the CDR3 with reference TRBV9 and TRBJ2-5 gives the whole variable domain DSGVTQTPKHLITATGQRVTLRCSPRSGDLSVYWYQQSLDQGLQFLIQYYNGEERAKGNILERFSAQQFPDLHSELNLSSLELGDSALYFCASSVGTGLRETQYFGPGTRLLVL.

The chain couples TRBV4-1 to TRBJ2-4; D may match TRBD1 or TRBD2 (5 bases each). There are 16 residues in the CDR3. The V end lost 6 bases, the J end lost 2 bases, and 17 bases lay between the germline ends. Germline-derived CDR1 and CDR2 are MGHRA and YSYEKL. The CDR3 sequence: CASSLSGGGSKNIQYF. Here the CDR3 DNA reads TGCGCCAGCAGTCTGTCGGGTGGGGGATCCAAAAACATTCAGTACTTC.

The rearrangement uses TRBV10-2 and TRBJ2-1; tentatively, D is TRBD1 or TRBD2 (6 bases each). The germline V and J ends were trimmed by 11 bases and 8 bases, with 25 bases remaining between them. Germline V gene sequence: CDR1 WSHSY, CDR2 SAAADI. This CDR3 has 15 amino acids. The CDR3, as DNA: TGCGCCTCCAGGCCCGCCAGGGGACTTCAGCATGAGCAGTTCTTC. Protein sequence: CASRPARGLQHEQFF.

The genes are TRBV27 and TRBJ2-3; either TRBD1 or TRBD2 may fit D (5 bases each). This CDR3 has 15 amino acids. V was trimmed by 0 bases and J by 2 bases, leaving 9 bases between them. From germline, CDR1 is MNHEY and CDR2 SMNVEV (reference sequence). This CDR3 reads CASSLSGEHTDTQYF. DNA for the CDR3: TGTGCCAGCAGTTTATCGGGGGAGCACACAGATACGCAGTATTTT.

The chain links TRBV3-1 (or the pseudogene TRBV3-2) to TRBJ1-1; TRBD1 agrees at 8 bases. This CDR3 is built from 15 residues. The V gene end was trimmed by 1 base and the J gene end by 1 base; junction bases not matched to a gene: 2. From germline, CDR1 is LGHDT and CDR2 YNNKEL (reference sequence). In nucleotides, the CDR3 is TGTGCCAGCAGCCAAGCTCAGGGGGCGAACACTGAAGCTTTCTTT. Encoded protein: CASSQAQGANTEAFF.

This clone was seen a few times. J is TRBJ2-7 and V is TRBV15; no reliable D call. The CDR3 extends over 14 amino acids. The V end was cut by 0 bases, the J end by 0 bases, with 6 bases between. Germline V CDR1 and CDR2: LNHNV, YYDKDF (reference sequence). CDR3 residues: CATSRDPTSYEQYF. The CDR3 DNA is TGTGCCACCAGCAGAGATCCCACCTCCTACGAGCAGTACTTC.

This clone was observed a handful of times. V and J are TRBV18 and TRBJ2-6; 7 nucleotides agree with TRBD1. The CDR3 contains 17 residues. CDR1 and CDR2 from the germline V gene are KGHSH and LQKENI. Trimming removed 5 bases from V and 0 bases from J; junction bases left unmatched: 7. Here the CDR3 reads CASSSTGSNSGANVLTF. CDR3 nucleotide sequence: TGTGCCAGCTCATCGACAGGGTCAAACTCTGGGGCCAACGTCCTGACTTTC.

CDR3 DNA: TGTGCCAGCAGCCCGTTCAATTCACCCCTCCACTTT. As protein: CASSPFNSPLHF. This rearrangement joins TRBV11-2 to TRBJ1-6; no clear D. The CDR3 covers 12 residues. Trimming stripped 5 bases from V and 7 bases from J, with 6 bases between. Per the germline V gene, CDR1 is SGHAT and CDR2 is FQNNGV.

The gene calls are TRBV5-1 and TRBJ2-7; 11 nucleotides agree with TRBD2. This CDR3 is 14 amino acids long. V dropped 4 bases and J dropped 7; count of bases not matched to a gene: 7. The germline V gene encodes CDR1 SGHRS and CDR2 YFSETQ. CDR3 region: CASSMRLAGWEQYF. For the CDR3, the DNA is TGCGCCAGCAGCATGAGACTAGCGGGGTGGGAGCAGTACTTC.

The chain recombines TRBV7-2 with TRBJ2-3; D unresolved. Trimming pared 4 bases from V and 2 bases from J, leaving 7 bases between. This CDR3 has 13 amino acids. Germline-derived CDR1 and CDR2 are SGHTA and FQGNSA. CDR3 residues: CASSSSYTDTQYF. The DNA of the CDR3 is TGTGCCAGCAGCTCGTCCTACACAGATACGCAGTATTTT.